The 32 T cell receptor beta chains given below trace back to one sample, sequenced in a study of immune characterization of retroperitoneal liposarcoma. TCRdb re-analysed the PCR reads in MiXCR, keeping a single row per CDR3 protein. The sample lists approximately 9,000 distinct CDR3 sequences, 28% occurring once. Specimen: tumor tissue. Source of these receptors: a male donor with retroperitoneal liposarcoma.

This chain connects TRBV10-2 to TRBJ2-1; tentatively, D is TRBD2 (6 bases). The CDR3 consists of 14 residues. CDR1 is WSHSY, CDR2 SAAADI, per germline. V gave up 7 bases and J gave up 10 bases, with 20 bases separating them. The CDR3 nucleotides read TGCGCCAGCACCGAGGACTACCCCTCCTACGAGCAGTTCTTC. Amino acid sequence: CASTEDYPSYEQFF.

By proportion, this clonotype is medium-sized (0.01 to 0.1%). The chain combines TRBV12-3 or TRBV12-4 with TRBJ2-1; 7 nucleotides match TRBD1. With the DNA end fitting TRBJ2-7 better, the J assignment may be wrong. The CDR3 loop spans 14 amino acids. DNA of the CDR3: TGTGCCAGCAGTTTAAGGGACAGTAGCCCCGAGCAGTACTTC. Protein product: CASSLRDSSPEQYF.

This clonotype is medium-sized (0.01 to 0.1%) within its sample. The rearrangement uses TRBV12-3 or TRBV12-4 and TRBJ1-6; D is uncertain. The CDR3 runs to 13 residues. V was trimmed by 5 bases and J by 10 bases, leaving 12 bases between them. This CDR3 is CASSPGEESPLHF. CDR3 DNA sequence: TGTGCCAGCAGTCCTGGAGAGGAATCACCCCTCCACTTT.

V and J are TRBV6-1 and TRBJ1-6; D is unclear. The CDR3 loop spans 16 amino acids. Germline CDR1 is MNHNS and CDR2 is SASEGT. The V gene lost 5 bases and the J gene lost 0 bases, with 11 bases spanning the gap. CDR3 loop: CASSYGESSYNSPLHF. The CDR3 DNA sequence: TGTGCCAGCAGTTATGGGGAGAGCTCCTATAATTCACCCCTCCACTTT.

This clonotype has just a few counts. This chain uses TRBV6-1 with TRBJ1-2; D is perhaps TRBD1 (6 bases). Trimming shortened V by 8 bases and J by 7 bases, and 17 bases separated the two germline ends. CDR1 and CDR2 from the germline V gene are MNHNS and SASEGT. This CDR3 comprises 13 residues. CDR3 nucleotides: TGTGCCAGCGGTGCGCAGGGGTTAAGTGGCTACACCTTC. This translates into CASGAQGLSGYTF.

This clonotype ranks as medium-sized. CDR3 sequence (DNA): TGTGCCAGCAGTGAATATACAGGGTTAGATGGCTACACCTTC. Translating it yields CASSEYTGLDGYTF. The chain combines TRBV6-1 with TRBJ1-2; a weak D match, TRBD1 (6 bases). V was trimmed by 2 bases and J by 6 bases, leaving 13 bases between them. This CDR3 spans 14 amino acids. Germline loops: CDR1 MNHNS, CDR2 SASEGT.

This clonotype came up a few times. This chain joins TRBV12-3 or TRBV12-4 and TRBJ2-4; 9 nucleotides align to TRBD2. The CDR3 has 15 residues. The trim removed 5 bases at V and 13 bases at J, leaving 15 bases unmatched. The CDR3 region is CASSLTGGGAYEQYF. The CDR3 nucleotides are TGTGCCAGCAGTCTGACGGGCGGGGGGGCCTATGAGCAGTACTTC.

This clonotype was detected ten times or more. The chain carries TRBV6-1 and TRBJ1-6; D possibly corresponds to TRBD1 (6 bases). Germline V gene sequence: CDR1 MNHNS, CDR2 SASEGT. V lost 5 bases, J lost 0 bases, and 23 bases lay in between. CDR3 length: 20 amino acids. CDR3 protein: CASSTHGAGAGSSYNSPLHF. CDR3 coding DNA: TGTGCCAGCAGTACTCATGGGGCAGGGGCTGGAAGCTCCTATAATTCACCCCTCCACTTT.

The chain joins TRBV7-2 to TRBJ1-2, with D uncertain. Germline V lookup: CDR1 SGHTA, CDR2 FQGNSA. V was cut by 2 bases and J by 6 bases, with 13 bases left in between. This CDR3 has 14 amino acids. The CDR3 coding sequence is TGTGCCAGCAGCTTAATGTCGGCCTCAAATGGCTACACCTTC. As protein: CASSLMSASNGYTF.

This chain's CDR3 is CASSPGSGPDNEQFF. Written as DNA, the CDR3 is TGTGCCAGCAGTCCCGGTTCGGGACCTGACAATGAGCAGTTCTTC. This chain joins TRBV12-3 or TRBV12-4 and TRBJ2-1; perhaps D is TRBD1 or TRBD2 (5 bases each). Trimming stripped 5 bases from V and 5 bases from J, with 16 bases between. The CDR3 covers 15 residues.

The table lists this clonotype with a few counts. The CDR3 spells CASSLGQVNTGELFF. CDR3 DNA sequence: TGTGCCAGCAGTTTAGGGCAGGTGAACACCGGGGAGCTGTTTTTT. The rearrangement uses TRBV12-3 or TRBV12-4 and TRBJ2-2; no definite D call. Deletions cut 1 base from V and 1 base from J, with 7 bases between. The CDR3 is made up of 15 amino acids.

This chain joins TRBV7-2 and TRBJ1-2; D gene unclear. The germline V and J ends were trimmed by 11 bases and 3 bases, with 10 bases remaining between them. The germline V gene has CDR1 SGHTA and CDR2 FQGNSA. The length of the CDR3 is 11 residues. CDR3 coding DNA: TGTGCCCGCGGCGGGGACTATGGCTACACCTTC. Its translation is CARGGDYGYTF.

This chain links TRBV7-4 with TRBJ2-1; D not resolved. Trimming took off 4 bases at V and 10 bases at J, with 11 bases between the two ends. This CDR3 is 12 amino acids long. Germline V CDR1 and CDR2: SGHVT, SQSDAQ. CDR3 protein: CASSYGRDEQFF. The CDR3 DNA sequence: TGTGCCAGCAGCTACGGTAGAGACGAGCAGTTCTTC.

This clonotype is medium-sized by share. The rearrangement joins TRBV7-2 to TRBJ2-3; D gene unclear. In germline, CDR1 is SGHTA, CDR2 FQGNSA. The CDR3 extends over 13 amino acids. The V end was cut by 5 bases, the J end by 3 bases, with 9 bases between. The CDR3 DNA is TGTGCCAGCAGCCTCAGACAAACAGATACGCAGTATTTT. This translates into CASSLRQTDTQYF.

The genes are TRBV6-1 and TRBJ2-5; 7 bases line up with TRBD2. V was clipped by 7 bases and J by 11 bases; unmatched bases: 13. Germline-derived CDR1 and CDR2 are MNHNS and SASEGT. The CDR3 runs to 13 residues. The CDR3 bases are TGTGCCAGCAACCGGGGGGAGGACAATGAGCAGTACTTC. It specifies CASNRGEDNEQYF.

The V call is TRBV12-3 or TRBV12-4, the J call TRBJ1-1, with D perhaps TRBD1 (5 bases). V shed 10 bases and J shed 4 bases, with 13 bases lying between them. The CDR3 has 12 residues. The DNA of the CDR3 is TGTGCCACCAACCGCGGGGGCACTGAAGCTTTCTTT. This codes for CATNRGGTEAFF.

This clonotype appeared a few times. An end of the junction differs from the germline gene, which may be a read error. This chain connects TRBV11-2 to TRBJ2-7; TRBD1 matches at 7 bases. The CDR3 is made up of 17 amino acids. In germline, CDR1 is SGHAT, CDR2 FQNNGV. CDR3 sequence reads: CASSLDQPGQRSYEQYF. The DNA for the CDR3 is TGTGCCAGCAGCCTAGACCAACCGGGACAGAGATCCTACGAGCAGTACTTC.

This sequence joins TRBV11-3 and TRBJ2-4, with D possibly matching TRBD1 (7 bases). This CDR3 contains 11 residues. CDR1 is SGHNT and CDR2 is YENEEA in the germline V gene. V shed 6 bases and J shed 13 bases, with 13 bases lying between them. CDR3 in amino acids: CASRQGTEQYF. In nucleotides, the CDR3 is TGTGCCAGCAGACAGGGGACTGAGCAGTACTTC.

In this sample, this clonotype turned up once. The chain is built from TRBV11-2 and TRBJ2-1; tentative D call: TRBD1 (6 bases). The CDR3 is 13 amino acids. Germline-derived CDR1 and CDR2 are SGHAT and FQNNGV. V lost 2 bases and J lost 6, with 8 bases in between. The CDR3 sequence: CASSLLQGNEQFF. The CDR3 nucleotides are TGTGCCAGCAGCTTATTACAGGGCAATGAGCAGTTCTTC. Together with reference TRBV11-2 and TRBJ2-1, the CDR3 gives the full variable domain: EAGVAQSPRYKIIEKRQSVAFWCNPISGHATLYWYQQILGQGPKLLIQFQNNGVVDDSQLPKDRFSAERLKGVDSTLKIQPAKLEDSAVYLCASSLLQGNEQFFGPGTRLTVL.

This clonotype was detected a few times. The gene calls are TRBV11-2 and TRBJ2-4; perhaps TRBD2 as D (5 bases). Gene TRBJ2-5 matches the end of the DNA better, so the J call may be wrong. Germline CDR1 and CDR2: SGHAT and FQNNGV. There are 13 residues in the CDR3. CDR3 coding DNA: TGTGCCAGCAGCTACGGACTCGGGGAGACCCAGTACTTC. It is translated as CASSYGLGETQYF.

At least ten counts were recorded for this clonotype. The chain recombines TRBV7-8 with TRBJ2-2, with unresolved D. This CDR3 region has 12 residues. Between the trimmed V and J ends, which lost 5 bases and 5 bases, there was a span of 6 bases. Per the germline V gene, CDR1 is SGHVS and CDR2 is FQNEAQ. The CDR3 coding sequence is TGTGCCAGCAGCCCTCTTACCGGGGAGCTGTTTTTT. This gives the protein CASSPLTGELFF.

At least ten counts were recorded for this clonotype. DNA of the CDR3: TGTGCCAGCAGCATTACTAGGAATGAGCAGTACTTC. It specifies CASSITRNEQYF. The rearrangement uses TRBV11-3 and TRBJ2-3; possibly TRBD2 for D (5 bases). The tail of the sequence fits TRBJ2-7 better, so the J call may be wrong. CDR3 length equals 12 residues. Germline lookup yields CDR1 SGHNT and CDR2 YENEEA.

A remark on this clonotype: A read error is possible here, since a much larger clone lies one base away. The chain links TRBV6-1 to TRBJ1-5, with D maybe TRBD1 (6 bases). The CDR3 has 16 residues. Germline V gene lookup returns CDR1 MNHNS and CDR2 SASEGT. As DNA, the CDR3 is TGTGTCAGCAGTGAGTTAGGACAGTATAGCAATCAGCCCCAGCATTTT. This codes for CVSSELGQYSNQPQHF.

This clonotype was detected only a few times. The rearrangement joins TRBV6-6 to TRBJ1-1; D is undetermined. The CDR3 totals 14 residues. Germline V gene sequence: CDR1 MNHNY, CDR2 SVGAGI (reference sequence). V lost 0 bases to trimming and J lost 5 bases, with 10 bases between them. The CDR3 bases are TGTGCCAGCAGTTACTCGATCGTTCTTACTGAAGCTTTCTTT. This encodes CASSYSIVLTEAFF.

This clonotype was recorded at least ten times. The J gene is TRBJ2-1, the V gene TRBV12-3 or TRBV12-4; 9 nucleotides line up with TRBD2. Gene TRBJ2-7 matches the end of the DNA better, so the J call may be wrong. The CDR3 sequence is 17 residues long. In DNA, the CDR3 is TGTGCCAGCAGCCTTAGTGGCTGGACTAGCGTATACAATGAGCAGTACTTC. Translating gives CASSLSGWTSVYNEQYF.

This clonotype was recorded at least ten times. This chain connects TRBV6-1 to TRBJ2-1; 12 bases align to TRBD2. The J call is in doubt because the DNA end fits TRBJ2-7 better. Per the germline V gene, CDR1 is MNHNS and CDR2 is SASEGT. The CDR3 sequence is 17 residues long. The CDR3 reads CASTTKRGTSGFNEQYF. The DNA of the CDR3 is TGTGCCAGCACAACCAAGCGCGGGACTAGCGGGTTTAATGAGCAGTACTTC.

This clonotype has more than one count but fewer than ten. The rearrangement joins TRBV6-1 to TRBJ1-4, with 7 bases identical to TRBD1. Germline-derived CDR1 and CDR2 are MNHNS and SASEGT. This CDR3 spans 16 amino acids. The trim removed 0 bases at V and 8 bases at J, leaving 9 bases unmatched. CDR3: CASSEAFGQAEEKLFF. The DNA for the CDR3 is TGTGCCAGCAGTGAAGCGTTTGGACAGGCGGAAGAAAAACTGTTTTTT.

This clonotype was detected a few times. The CDR3 DNA reads TGTGCCAGCAGTTCTCACGGGGCCGGGGAGCTGTTTTTT. Translating it yields CASSSHGAGELFF. The chain carries TRBV12-3 or TRBV12-4 and TRBJ2-2, with TRBD2 as a possible D gene (5 bases). The CDR3 loop spans 13 amino acids. Deletions cut 4 bases from V and 6 bases from J, with 9 bases between.

The sample holds a few counts of this clonotype. The chain links TRBV6-6 to TRBJ2-1; the D is unclear. The end of the DNA is better explained by TRBJ2-5, so the J call may be wrong. CDR1 is MNHNY, CDR2 SVGAGI, per germline (reference sequence). The CDR3 loop spans 14 amino acids. The CDR3, as DNA: TGTGCCAGCAGTTACTCGCCAGGTGCCGCGACCCAGTACTTC. This gives the protein CASSYSPGAATQYF.

By frequency in the sample, this clonotype is medium-sized. J is TRBJ1-2 and V is TRBV6-1, with a tentative D call TRBD1 (6 bases). The germline V gene encodes CDR1 MNHNS and CDR2 SASEGT. This CDR3 has 13 residues. The V end was cut by 1 base, the J end by 4 bases, with 7 bases between. In DNA form, the CDR3 reads TGTGCCAGCAGTGAAGAGGGGGTCTATGGCTACACCTTC. Amino acid sequence: CASSEEGVYGYTF.

This clonotype was seen ten or more times. The chain has TRBV6-1 and TRBJ2-5; no firm D call. The end of the DNA is better explained by TRBJ2-7, so the J call may be wrong. The CDR3 is 13 residues long. The germline V gene has CDR1 MNHNS and CDR2 SASEGT. CDR3 DNA: TGTGCCAGCATTGTGGACCACCCCTACGAGCAGTACTTC. As protein: CASIVDHPYEQYF.

This chain links TRBV6-6 with TRBJ2-1; maybe TRBD2 (6 bases). V lost 0 bases, J lost 13 bases, and 16 bases lay in between. This CDR3 is 14 amino acids long. Germline V gives CDR1 MNHNY, CDR2 SVGAGI (reference sequence). CDR3 sequence (DNA): TGTGCCAGCAGTTACTCGGGGTGGGGGGAGACCCAGTTCTTC. Translating it yields CASSYSGWGETQFF.